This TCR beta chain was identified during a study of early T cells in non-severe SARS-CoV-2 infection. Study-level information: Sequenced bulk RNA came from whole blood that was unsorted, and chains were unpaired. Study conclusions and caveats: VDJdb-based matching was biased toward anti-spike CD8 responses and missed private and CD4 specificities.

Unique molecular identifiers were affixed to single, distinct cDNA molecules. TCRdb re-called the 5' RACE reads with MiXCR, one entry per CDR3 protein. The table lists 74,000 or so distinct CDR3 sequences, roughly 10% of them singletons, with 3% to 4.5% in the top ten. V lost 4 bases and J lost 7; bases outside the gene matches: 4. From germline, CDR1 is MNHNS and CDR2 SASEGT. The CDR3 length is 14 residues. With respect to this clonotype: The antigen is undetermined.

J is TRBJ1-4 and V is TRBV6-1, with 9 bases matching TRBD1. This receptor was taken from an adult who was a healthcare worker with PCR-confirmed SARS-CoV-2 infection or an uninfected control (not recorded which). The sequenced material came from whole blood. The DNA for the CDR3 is TGTGCCAGCAGTGGAGGGACAGGGAGTGAAAAACTGTTTTTT. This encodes CASSGGTGSEKLFF.